Shown below are 9 T cell receptor beta chains from a single sample sequenced in a study of OX40 agonist ivuxolimab in advanced cancers. Here immunoSEQ multiplex PCR was the method, and the copy in TCRdb shows in-frame clones only, minus some. The table shows 90,000 or so clones, with nearly 90% occurring only once. The input for sequencing was CD4+ or CD8+ T cells sorted from blood, taken in a trial of the OX40 agonist ivuxolimab. These TCRs come from an adult with an advanced solid tumor such as melanoma, head and neck, liver or kidney cancer.

This rearrangement joins TRBV7-3 to TRBJ2-7; D remains unclear. CDR3 size: 13 residues. Trimming took off 5 bases at V and 0 bases at J, with 8 bases between the two ends. Germline-derived CDR1 and CDR2 are SGHTA and FQGTGA. CDR3 sequence reads: CASSLWISYEQYF. CDR3 nucleotides: TGTGCCAGCAGCCTCTGGATCTCCTACGAGCAGTACTTC.

This chain links TRBV19 with TRBJ2-7, with 8 bases identical to TRBD2. The CDR3 spans 13 residues. J was trimmed by 8 bases and V by 11 bases; bases with no gene match: 14. The germline gives CDR1 LNHDA, CDR2 SQIVND (reference sequence). In nucleotides, the CDR3 is TGTGCCGCCGGACTAGCTAGCGATGAAAAGCAGTACTTC. Translated, it gives CAAGLASDEKQYF. Full variable domain (outside the CDR3, taken from reference TRBV19 and TRBJ2-7): DGGITQSPKYLFRKEGQNVTLSCEQNLNHDAMYWYRQDPGQGLRLIYYSQIVNDFQKGDIAEGYSVSREKKESFPLTVTSAQKNPTAFYLCAAGLASDEKQYFGPGTRLTVT.

The V call is TRBV27, the J call TRBJ1-1; no clear D gene. V lost 5 bases and J 2 bases, leaving 21 bases between the germline ends. The CDR3 sequence is 17 residues long. CDR1 and CDR2 (germline): MNHEY, SMNVEV (reference sequence). CDR3 DNA: TGTGCCAGCAGTACCCGGACTGAGGGAATAGGAAACACTGAAGCTTTCTTT. It translates to CASSTRTEGIGNTEAFF.

The chain combines TRBV30 with TRBJ2-7, with D perhaps TRBD1 (5 bases). The CDR3 is 12 residues long. CDR1 GTSNPN and CDR2 SVGIG come from the germline V gene (reference sequence). The ends were cut back, 2 bases at V and 3 bases at J, with 8 bases in the middle. CDR3 coding DNA: TGTGCCTGGAGTTACACAGGCTACGAGCAGTACTTC. It is translated as CAWSYTGYEQYF.

The chain employs TRBV19 and TRBJ1-3; unclear D gene. This CDR3 contains 15 residues. V was clipped by 4 bases and J by 3 bases, with 13 bases between them. The germline V gene has CDR1 LNHDA and CDR2 SQIVND (reference sequence). CDR3 DNA sequence: TGTGCCAGTAGTAGCGGAGGGTATTATGGAAACACCATATATTTT. It is translated as CASSSGGYYGNTIYF.

This chain joins TRBV9 and TRBJ2-2; D might be TRBD1 (5 bases). Trimming removed 3 bases from V and 4 bases from J, with 10 bases in between. The CDR3 extends over 14 amino acids. Per germline, CDR1 SGDLS and CDR2 YYNGEE. The CDR3, as DNA: TGTGCCAGCAGCGGCACCAGGGTCACCGGGGAGCTGTTTTTT. This encodes CASSGTRVTGELFF.

This chain connects TRBV7-6 to TRBJ2-7; no reliable D call. CDR1 is SGHVS, CDR2 FNYEAQ, per germline. The length of the CDR3 is 13 residues. V was shortened by 5 bases and J by 4 bases, with 12 bases between the two germline ends. The CDR3 bases are TGTGCCAGCAGCCGTGGGGTAGAGTACGAGCAGTACTTC. It encodes CASSRGVEYEQYF.

The gene calls are TRBV7-9 and TRBJ1-2; 11 positions match TRBD1. The germline CDR1 and CDR2 sequences are SEHNR and FQNEAQ (reference sequence). After removal of 1 base from V and 8 bases from J, the junction contained 9 bases not matched to a gene. The CDR3 length is 16 residues. CDR3 sequence reads: CASSLGNRDRGDGYTF. For the CDR3, the DNA is TGTGCCAGCAGCTTAGGCAACCGGGACAGGGGGGACGGCTACACCTTC.

This chain joins TRBV6-4 and TRBJ2-1, with 9 bases lining up with TRBD2. V dropped 3 bases and J dropped 4; count of bases not matched to a gene: 1. The CDR3 is 14 amino acids. Germline V gene sequence: CDR1 MRHNA, CDR2 SNTAGT. The CDR3 nucleotides are TGTGCCAGCAGTGAAAGCGGGGGGTACAATGAGCAGTTCTTC. This gives the protein CASSESGGYNEQFF.